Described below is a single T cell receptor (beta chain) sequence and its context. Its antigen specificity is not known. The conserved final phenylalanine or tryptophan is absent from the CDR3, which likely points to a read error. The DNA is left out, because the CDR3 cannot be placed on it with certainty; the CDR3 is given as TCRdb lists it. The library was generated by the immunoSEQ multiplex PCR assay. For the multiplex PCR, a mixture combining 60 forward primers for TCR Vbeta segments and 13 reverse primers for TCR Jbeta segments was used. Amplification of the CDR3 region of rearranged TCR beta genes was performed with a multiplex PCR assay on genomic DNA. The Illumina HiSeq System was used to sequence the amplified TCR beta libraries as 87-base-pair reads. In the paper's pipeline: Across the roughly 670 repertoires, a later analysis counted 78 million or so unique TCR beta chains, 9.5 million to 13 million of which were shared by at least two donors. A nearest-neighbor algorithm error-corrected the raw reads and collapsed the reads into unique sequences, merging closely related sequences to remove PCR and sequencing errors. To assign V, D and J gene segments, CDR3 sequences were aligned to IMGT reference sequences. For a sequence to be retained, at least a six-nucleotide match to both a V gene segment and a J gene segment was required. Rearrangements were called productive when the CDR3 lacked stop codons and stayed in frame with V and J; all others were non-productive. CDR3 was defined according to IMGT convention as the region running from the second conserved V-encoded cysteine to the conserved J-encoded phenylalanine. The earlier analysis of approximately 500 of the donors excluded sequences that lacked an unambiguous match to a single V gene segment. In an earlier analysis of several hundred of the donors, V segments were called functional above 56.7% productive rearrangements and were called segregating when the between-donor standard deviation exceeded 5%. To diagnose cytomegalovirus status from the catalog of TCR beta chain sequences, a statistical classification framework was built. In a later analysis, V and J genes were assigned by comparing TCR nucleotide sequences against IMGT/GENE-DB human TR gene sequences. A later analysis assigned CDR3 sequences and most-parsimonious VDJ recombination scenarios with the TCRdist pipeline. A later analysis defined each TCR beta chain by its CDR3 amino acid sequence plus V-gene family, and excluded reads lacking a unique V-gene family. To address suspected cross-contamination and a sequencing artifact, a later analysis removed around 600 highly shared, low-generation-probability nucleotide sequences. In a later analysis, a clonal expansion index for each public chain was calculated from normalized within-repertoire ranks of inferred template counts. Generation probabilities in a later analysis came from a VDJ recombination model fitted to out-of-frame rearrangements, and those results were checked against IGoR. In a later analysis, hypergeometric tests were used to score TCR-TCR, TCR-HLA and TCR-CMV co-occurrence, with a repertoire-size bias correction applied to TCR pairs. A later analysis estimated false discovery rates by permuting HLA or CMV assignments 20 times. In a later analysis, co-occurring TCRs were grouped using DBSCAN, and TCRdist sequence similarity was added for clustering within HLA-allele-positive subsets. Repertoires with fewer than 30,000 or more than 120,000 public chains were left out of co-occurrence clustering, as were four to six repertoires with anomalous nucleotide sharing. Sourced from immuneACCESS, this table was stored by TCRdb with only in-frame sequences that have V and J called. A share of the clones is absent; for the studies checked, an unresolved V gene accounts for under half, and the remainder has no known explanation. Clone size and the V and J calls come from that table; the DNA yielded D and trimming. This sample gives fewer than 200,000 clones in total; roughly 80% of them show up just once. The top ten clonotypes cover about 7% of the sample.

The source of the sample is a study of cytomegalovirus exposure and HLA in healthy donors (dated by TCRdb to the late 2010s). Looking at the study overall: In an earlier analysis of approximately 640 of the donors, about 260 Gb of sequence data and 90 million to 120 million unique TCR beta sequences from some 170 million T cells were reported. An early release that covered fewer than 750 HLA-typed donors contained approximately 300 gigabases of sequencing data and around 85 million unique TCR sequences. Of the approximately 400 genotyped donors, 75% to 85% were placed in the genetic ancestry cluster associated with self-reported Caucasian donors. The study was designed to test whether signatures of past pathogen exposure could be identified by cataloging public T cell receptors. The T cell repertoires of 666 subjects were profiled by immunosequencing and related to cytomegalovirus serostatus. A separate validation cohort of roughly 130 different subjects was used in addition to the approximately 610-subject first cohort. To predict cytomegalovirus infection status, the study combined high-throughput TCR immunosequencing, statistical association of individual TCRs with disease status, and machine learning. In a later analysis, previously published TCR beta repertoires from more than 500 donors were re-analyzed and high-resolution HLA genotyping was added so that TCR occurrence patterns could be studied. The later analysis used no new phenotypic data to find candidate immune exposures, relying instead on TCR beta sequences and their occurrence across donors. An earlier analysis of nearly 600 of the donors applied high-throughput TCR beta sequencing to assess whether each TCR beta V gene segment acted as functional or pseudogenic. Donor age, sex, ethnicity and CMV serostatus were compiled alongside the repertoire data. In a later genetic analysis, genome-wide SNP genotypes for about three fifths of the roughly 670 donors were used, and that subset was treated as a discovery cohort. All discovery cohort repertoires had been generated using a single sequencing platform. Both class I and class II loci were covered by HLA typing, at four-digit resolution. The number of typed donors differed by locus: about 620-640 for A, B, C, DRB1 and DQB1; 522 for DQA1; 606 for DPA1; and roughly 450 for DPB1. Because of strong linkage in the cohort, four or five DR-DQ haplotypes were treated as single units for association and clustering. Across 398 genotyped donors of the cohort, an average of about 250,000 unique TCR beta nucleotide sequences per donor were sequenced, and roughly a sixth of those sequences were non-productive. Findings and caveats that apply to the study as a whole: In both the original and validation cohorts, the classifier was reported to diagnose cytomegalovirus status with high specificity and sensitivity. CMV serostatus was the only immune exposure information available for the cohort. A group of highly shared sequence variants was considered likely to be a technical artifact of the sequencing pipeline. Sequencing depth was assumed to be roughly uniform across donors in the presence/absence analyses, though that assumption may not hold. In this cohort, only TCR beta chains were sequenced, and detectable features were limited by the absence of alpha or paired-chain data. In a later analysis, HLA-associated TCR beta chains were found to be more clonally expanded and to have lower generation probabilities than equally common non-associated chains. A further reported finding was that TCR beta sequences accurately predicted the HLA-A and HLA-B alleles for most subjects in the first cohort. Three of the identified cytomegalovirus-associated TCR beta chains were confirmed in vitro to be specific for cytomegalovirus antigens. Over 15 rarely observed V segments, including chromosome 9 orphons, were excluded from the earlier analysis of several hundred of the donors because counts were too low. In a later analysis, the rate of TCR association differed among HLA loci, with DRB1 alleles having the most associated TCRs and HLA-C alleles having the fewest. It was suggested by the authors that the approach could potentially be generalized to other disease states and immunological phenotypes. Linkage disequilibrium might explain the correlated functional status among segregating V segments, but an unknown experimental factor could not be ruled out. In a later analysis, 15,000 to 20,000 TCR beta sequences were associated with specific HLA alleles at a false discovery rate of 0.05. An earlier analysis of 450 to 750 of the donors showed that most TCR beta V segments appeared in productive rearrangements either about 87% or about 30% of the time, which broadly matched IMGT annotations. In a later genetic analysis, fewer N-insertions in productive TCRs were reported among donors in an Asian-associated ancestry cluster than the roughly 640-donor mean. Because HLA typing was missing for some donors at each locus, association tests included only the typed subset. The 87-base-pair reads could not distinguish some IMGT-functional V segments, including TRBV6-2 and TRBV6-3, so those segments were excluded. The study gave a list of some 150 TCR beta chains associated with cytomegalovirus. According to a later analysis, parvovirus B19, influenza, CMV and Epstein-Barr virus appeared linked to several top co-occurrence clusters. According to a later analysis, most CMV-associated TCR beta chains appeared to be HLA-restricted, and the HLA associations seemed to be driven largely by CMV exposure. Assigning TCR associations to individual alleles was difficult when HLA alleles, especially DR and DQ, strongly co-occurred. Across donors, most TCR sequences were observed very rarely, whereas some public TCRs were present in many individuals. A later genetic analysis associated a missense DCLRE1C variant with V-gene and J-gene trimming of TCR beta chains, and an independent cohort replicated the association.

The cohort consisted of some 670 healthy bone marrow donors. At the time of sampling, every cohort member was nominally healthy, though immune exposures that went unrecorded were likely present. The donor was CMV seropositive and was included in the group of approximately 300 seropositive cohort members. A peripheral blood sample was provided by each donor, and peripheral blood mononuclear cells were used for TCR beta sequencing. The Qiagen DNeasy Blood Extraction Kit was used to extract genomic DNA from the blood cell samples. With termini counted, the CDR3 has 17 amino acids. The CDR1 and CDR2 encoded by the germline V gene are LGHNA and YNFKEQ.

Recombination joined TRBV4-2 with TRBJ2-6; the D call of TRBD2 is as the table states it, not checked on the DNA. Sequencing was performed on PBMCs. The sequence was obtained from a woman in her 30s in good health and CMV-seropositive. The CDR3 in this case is CASSQENGMEGPLRAVL.